This TCR beta chain was identified during a study of blood T cells in healthy people across ages. The study's findings and limits: Diversity of TCR beta per million T cells declined in a roughly linear way with age.

Notes on this clonotype: Its specificity is not known.

Using a J-beta primer mix together with a sample-barcoded 5' primer, a second PCR was run for roughly 7 to 12 cycles. Unique molecular identifiers of 12 random nucleotides labeled each cDNA. TCRdb re-called the 5' RACE reads with MiXCR, one entry per CDR3 protein. The sample contains 2 million or so distinct CDR3 sequences, 40% to 55% of which appear only once. Staff drew around 10 milliliters of peripheral blood from each donor. The receptor was derived from a woman between 40 and 55 years old in good health. The sequenced material came from blood.

This CDR3 is CATSRQIGGQPQHF. The CDR3 coding sequence is TGTGCCACCAGCAGGCAAATCGGTGGGCAGCCCCAGCATTTT. This chain joins TRBV15 and TRBJ1-5; D call uncertain. CDR1 and CDR2 from the germline V gene are LNHNV and YYDKDF (reference sequence). V was cut by 3 bases and J by 7 bases, with 13 bases left in between. The length of the CDR3 is 14 residues.